This TCR beta chain was sequenced in a study of blood T cells in healthy people across ages. It was with a sample-barcoded 5' primer and a J-beta primer mix that a second PCR of roughly 7 to 12 cycles was run. MiXCR, applied by TCRdb to the 5' RACE reads, yields one record per CDR3 protein. Of around 580,000 distinct CDR3 sequences listed, roughly 48% are singletons. Only a few counts were recorded for this clonotype. CDR1 SGDLS and CDR2 YYNGEE come from the germline V gene. The germline V and J ends were trimmed by 0 bases and 8 bases, with 8 bases remaining between them. The CDR3 runs 12 residues. The origin of this receptor is a man older than 75 in good health. Sequenced sample: blood. The V call is TRBV9, the J call TRBJ1-2, with D hard to call. CDR3 DNA: TGTGCCAGCAGCGTAGCGGGGTTCGGCTACACCTTC. This encodes CASSVAGFGYTF.